This T cell receptor beta chain appears in the sequencing data of a study of T cells in Graves' hyperthyroidism and ophthalmopathy. Study-level findings and limits: Separating ophthalmopathy from stable hyperthyroidism was achieved by a 13 V-J model.

Authors of the study amplified TCR beta CDR3 regions from RNA transcripts. Researchers ran a first-round RT-PCR on the TCR CDR3 using the HTBI primer set. TCRdb redid the calling of the multiplex PCR reads with MiXCR, one entry per CDR3 protein. The table records approximately 590,000 distinct CDR3 sequences, under 60% of them present only once. Worth noting for this clonotype: Its antigen is still unknown.

The germline V gene encodes CDR1 LNHDA and CDR2 SQIVND (reference sequence). The CDR3 is made up of 18 amino acids. V gave up 0 bases and J gave up 0 bases, with 12 bases separating them. Hyperthyroidism of Graves' type that showed no ophthalmopathy progression within 18 months was stable. The study excluded patients with uncontrolled infection, other autoimmune disease, pregnancy or lactation. The sequencing sample was made of peripheral blood or thyroid tissue (not recorded which). The receptor's source is a woman in her late teens or twenties with Graves' hyperthyroidism. This chain uses TRBV19 with TRBJ2-6; a weak D match, TRBD1 (5 bases). CDR3 coding DNA: TGTGCCAGTAGTATAGACAGGGCACTTCTCTCTGGGGCCAACGTCCTGACTTTC. This codes for CASSIDRALLSGANVLTF.